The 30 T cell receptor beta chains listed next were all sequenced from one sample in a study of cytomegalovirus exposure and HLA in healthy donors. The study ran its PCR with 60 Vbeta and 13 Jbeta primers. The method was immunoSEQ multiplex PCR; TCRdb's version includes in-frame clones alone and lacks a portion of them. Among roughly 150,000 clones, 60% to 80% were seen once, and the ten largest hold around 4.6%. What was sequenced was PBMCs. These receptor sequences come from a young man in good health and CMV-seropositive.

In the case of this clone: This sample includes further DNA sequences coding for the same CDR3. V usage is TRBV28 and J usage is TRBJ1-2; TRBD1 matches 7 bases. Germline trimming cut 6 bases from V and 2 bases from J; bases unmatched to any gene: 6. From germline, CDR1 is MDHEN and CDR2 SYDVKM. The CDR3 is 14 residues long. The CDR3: CASSPGQANYGYTF. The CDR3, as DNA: TGTGCCAGCAGCCCCGGACAGGCGAACTATGGCTACACCTTC.

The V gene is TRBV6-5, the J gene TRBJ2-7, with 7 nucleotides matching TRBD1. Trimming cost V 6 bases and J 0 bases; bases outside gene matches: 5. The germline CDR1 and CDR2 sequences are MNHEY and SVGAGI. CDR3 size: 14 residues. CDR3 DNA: TGTGCCAGCAGCCCGGACAGGAGCTCCTACGAGCAGTACGTC. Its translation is CASSPDRSSYEQYV.

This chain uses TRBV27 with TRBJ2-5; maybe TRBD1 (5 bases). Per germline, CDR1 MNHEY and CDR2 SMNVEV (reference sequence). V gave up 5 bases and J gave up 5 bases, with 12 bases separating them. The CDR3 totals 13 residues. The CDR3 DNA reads TGTGCCAGCAGTACAGGTGTTGGGGAGACCCAGTACTTC. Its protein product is CASSTGVGETQYF.

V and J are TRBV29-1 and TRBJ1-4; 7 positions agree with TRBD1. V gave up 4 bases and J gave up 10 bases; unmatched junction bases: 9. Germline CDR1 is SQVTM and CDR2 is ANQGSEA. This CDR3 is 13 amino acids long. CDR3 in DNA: TGCAGCGTTGTCGAGACAGGGTACGGAAAACTGTTTTTT. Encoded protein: CSVVETGYGKLFF. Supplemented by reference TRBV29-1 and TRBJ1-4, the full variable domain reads SAVISQKPSRDICQRGTSLTIQCQVDSQVTMMFWYRQQPGQSLTLIATANQGSEATYESGFVIDKFPISRPNLTFSTLTVSNMSPEDSSIYLCSVVETGYGKLFFGSGTQLSVL.

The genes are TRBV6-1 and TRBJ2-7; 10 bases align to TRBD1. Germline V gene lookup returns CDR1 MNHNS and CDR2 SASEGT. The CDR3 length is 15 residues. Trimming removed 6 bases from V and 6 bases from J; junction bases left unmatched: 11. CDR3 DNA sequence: TGTGCCAGCAGAGGACAGGGGGTCCCCACTGCCGAGCAGTACGTC. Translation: CASRGQGVPTAEQYV.

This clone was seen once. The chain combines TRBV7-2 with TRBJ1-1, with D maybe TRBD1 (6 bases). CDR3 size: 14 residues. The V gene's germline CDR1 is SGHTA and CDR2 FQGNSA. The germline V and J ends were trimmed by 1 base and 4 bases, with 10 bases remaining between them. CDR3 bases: TGTGCCAGCAGCTTAGGGGGGCTAGGCACTGAAGCTTTCTTT. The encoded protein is CASSLGGLGTEAFF.

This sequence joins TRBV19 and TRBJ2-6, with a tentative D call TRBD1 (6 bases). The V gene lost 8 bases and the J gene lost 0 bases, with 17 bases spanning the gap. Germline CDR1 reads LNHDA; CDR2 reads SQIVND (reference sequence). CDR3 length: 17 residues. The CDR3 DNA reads TGTGCCAGTGGACCCGGGACACGGACCTCTGGGGCCAACGTCCTGACTTTC. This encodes CASGPGTRTSGANVLTF. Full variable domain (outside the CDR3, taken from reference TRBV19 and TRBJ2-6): DGGITQSPKYLFRKEGQNVTLSCEQNLNHDAMYWYRQDPGQGLRLIYYSQIVNDFQKGDIAEGYSVSREKKESFPLTVTSAQKNPTAFYLCASGPGTRTSGANVLTFGAGSRLTVL.

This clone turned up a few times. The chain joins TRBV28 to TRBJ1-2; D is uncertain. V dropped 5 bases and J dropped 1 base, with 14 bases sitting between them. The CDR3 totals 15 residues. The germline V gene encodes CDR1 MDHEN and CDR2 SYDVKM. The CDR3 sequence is CASSGSEGFNYGYTF. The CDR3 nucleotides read TGTGCCAGCAGTGGTTCTGAGGGATTTAACTATGGCTACACCTTC.

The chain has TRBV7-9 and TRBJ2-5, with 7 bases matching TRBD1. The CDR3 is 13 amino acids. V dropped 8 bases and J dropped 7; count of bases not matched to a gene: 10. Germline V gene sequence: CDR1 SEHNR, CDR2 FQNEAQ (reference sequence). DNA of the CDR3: TGTGCCAGCTCTAATGAGGCAGGGGGGACCCAGTACTTC. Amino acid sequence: CASSNEAGGTQYF.

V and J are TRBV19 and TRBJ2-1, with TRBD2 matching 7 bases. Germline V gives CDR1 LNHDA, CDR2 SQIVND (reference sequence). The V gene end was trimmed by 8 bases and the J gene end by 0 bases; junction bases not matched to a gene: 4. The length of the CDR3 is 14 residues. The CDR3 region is CASLGGSSYNEQFF. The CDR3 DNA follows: TGTGCCAGTTTGGGCGGGAGCTCCTACAATGAGCAGTTCTTC.

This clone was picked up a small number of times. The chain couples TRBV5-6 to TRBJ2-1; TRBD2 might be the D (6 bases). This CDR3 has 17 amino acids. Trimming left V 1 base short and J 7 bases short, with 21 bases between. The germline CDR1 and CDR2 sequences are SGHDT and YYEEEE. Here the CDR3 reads CASSLWGVGHRENEQFF. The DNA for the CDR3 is TGTGCCAGCAGCTTGTGGGGGGTCGGTCATCGAGAAAATGAGCAGTTCTTC. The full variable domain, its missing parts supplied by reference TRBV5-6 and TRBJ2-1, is DAGVTQSPTHLIKTRGQQVTLRCSPKSGHDTVSWYQQALGQGPQFIFQYYEEEERQRGNFPDRFSGHQFPNYSSELNVNALLLGDSALYLCASSLWGVGHRENEQFFGPGTRLTVL.

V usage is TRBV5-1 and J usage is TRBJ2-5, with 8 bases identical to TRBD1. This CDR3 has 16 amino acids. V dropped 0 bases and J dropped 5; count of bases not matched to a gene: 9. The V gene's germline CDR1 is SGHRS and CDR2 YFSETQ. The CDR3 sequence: CASSLAPLTGGETQYF. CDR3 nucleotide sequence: TGCGCCAGCAGCTTGGCCCCCCTCACAGGGGGGGAGACCCAGTACTTC.

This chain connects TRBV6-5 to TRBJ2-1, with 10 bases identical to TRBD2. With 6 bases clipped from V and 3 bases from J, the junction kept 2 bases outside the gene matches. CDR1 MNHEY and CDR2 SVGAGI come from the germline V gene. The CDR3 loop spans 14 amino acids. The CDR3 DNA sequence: TGTGCCAGCAGACTAGCGGGGAGCTACAATGAGCAGTTCTTC. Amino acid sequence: CASRLAGSYNEQFF.

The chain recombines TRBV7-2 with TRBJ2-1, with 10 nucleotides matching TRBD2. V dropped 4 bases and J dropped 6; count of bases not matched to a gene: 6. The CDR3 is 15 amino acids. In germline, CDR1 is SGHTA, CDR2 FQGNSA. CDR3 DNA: TGTGCCAGCAGCTGGGTAGCGGGAGGCTCCAATGAGCAGTTCTTC. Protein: CASSWVAGGSNEQFF.

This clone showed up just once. CDR3 DNA sequence: TGCAGCGTTGAAGATCCCGGTTCTGAAGCTTTCTTT. Translated: CSVEDPGSEAFF. The J gene is TRBJ1-1, the V gene TRBV29-1; D gene uncertain. The CDR3 consists of 12 residues. CDR1 and CDR2 from the germline V gene are SQVTM and ANQGSEA. The V gene lost 0 bases and the J gene lost 6 bases, with 8 bases spanning the gap.

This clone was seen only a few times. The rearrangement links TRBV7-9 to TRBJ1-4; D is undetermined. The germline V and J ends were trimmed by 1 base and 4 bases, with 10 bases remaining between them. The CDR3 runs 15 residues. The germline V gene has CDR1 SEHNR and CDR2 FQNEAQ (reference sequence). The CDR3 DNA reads TGTGCCAGCAGCTTAGACCGGGGAATTAATGAAAAACTGTTTTTT. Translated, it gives CASSLDRGINEKLFF.

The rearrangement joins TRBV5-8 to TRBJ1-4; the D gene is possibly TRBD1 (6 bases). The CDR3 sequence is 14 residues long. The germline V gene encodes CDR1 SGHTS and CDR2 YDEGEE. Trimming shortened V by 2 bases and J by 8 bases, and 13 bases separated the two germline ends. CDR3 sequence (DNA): TGTGCCAGCAGCTTTTCAGGGGAAGGGGAAAAACTGTTTTTT. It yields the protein CASSFSGEGEKLFF.

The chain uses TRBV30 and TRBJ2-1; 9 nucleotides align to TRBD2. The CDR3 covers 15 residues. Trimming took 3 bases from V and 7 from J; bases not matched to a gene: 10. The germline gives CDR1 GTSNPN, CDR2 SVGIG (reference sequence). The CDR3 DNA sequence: TGTGCCTGGAGAACCGGGACTAGCCGTAGAAATGAGCAGTTCTTC. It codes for CAWRTGTSRRNEQFF.

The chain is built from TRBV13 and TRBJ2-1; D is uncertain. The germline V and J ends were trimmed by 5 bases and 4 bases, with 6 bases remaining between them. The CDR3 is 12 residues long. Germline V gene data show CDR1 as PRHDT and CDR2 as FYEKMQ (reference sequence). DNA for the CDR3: TGTGCCAGCAGCCCCCTATACAATGAGCAGTTCTTC. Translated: CASSPLYNEQFF.

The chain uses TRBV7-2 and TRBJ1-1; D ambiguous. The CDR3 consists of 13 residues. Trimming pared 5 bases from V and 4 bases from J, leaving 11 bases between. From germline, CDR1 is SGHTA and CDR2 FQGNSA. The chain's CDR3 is CASSIGAATEAFF. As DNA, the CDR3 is TGTGCCAGCAGCATAGGAGCCGCCACTGAAGCTTTCTTT.

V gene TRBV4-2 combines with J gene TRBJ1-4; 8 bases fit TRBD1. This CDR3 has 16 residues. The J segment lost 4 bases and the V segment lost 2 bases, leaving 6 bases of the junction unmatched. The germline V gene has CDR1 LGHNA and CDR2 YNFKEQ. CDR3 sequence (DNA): TGTGCCAGCAGCCAAAGCCCCGGACAGGGTAATGAAAAACTGTTTTTT. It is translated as CASSQSPGQGNEKLFF.

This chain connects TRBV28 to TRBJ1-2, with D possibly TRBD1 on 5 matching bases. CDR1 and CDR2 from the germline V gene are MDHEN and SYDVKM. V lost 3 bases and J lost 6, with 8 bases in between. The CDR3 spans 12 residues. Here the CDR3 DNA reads TGTGCCAGCAGTTTTTGGGGGGATGGCTACACCTTC. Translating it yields CASSFWGDGYTF.

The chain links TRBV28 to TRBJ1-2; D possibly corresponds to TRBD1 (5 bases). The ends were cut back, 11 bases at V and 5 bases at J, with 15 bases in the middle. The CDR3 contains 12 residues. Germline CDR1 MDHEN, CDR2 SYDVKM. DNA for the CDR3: TGTGCCGGCGCACAAAAGGGGTATGGCTACACCTTC. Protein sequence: CAGAQKGYGYTF.

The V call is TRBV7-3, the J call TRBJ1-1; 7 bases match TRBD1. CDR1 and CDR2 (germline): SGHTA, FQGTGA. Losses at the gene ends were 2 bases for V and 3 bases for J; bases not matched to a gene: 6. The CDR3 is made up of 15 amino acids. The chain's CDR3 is CASSLDGQEDTEAFF. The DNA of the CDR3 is TGTGCCAGCAGCTTAGACGGACAGGAAGACACTGAAGCTTTCTTT. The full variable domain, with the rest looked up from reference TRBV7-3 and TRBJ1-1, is GAGVSQTPSNKVTEKGKYVELRCDPISGHTALYWYRQSLGQGPEFLIYFQGTGAADDSGLPNDRFFAVRPEGSVSTLKIQRTERGDSAVYLCASSLDGQEDTEAFFGQGTRLTVV.

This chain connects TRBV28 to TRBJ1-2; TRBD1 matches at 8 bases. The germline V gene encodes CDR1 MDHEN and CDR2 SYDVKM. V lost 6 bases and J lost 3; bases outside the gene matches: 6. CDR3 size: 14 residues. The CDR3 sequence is CASSTPQGDYGYTF. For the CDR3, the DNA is TGTGCCAGCAGCACCCCACAGGGGGACTATGGCTACACCTTC.

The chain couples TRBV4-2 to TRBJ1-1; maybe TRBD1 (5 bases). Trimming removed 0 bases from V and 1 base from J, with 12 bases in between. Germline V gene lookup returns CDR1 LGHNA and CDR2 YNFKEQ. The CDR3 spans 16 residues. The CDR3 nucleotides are TGTGCCAGCAGCCAAGATGGGGCGACGGGGAACACTGAAGCTTTCTTT. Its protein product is CASSQDGATGNTEAFF.

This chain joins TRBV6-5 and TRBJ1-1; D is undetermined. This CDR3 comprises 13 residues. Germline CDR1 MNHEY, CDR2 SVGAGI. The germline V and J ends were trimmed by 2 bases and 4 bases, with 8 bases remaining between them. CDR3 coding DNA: TGTGCCAGCAGTTACGCGGCAGTCACTGAAGCTTTCTTT. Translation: CASSYAAVTEAFF.

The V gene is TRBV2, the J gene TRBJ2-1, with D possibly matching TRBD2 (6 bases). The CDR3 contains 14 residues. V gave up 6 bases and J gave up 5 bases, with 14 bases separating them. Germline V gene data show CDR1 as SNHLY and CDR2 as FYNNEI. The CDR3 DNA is TGTGCCAGCAGGGCGGGGACGGGGGACAATGAGCAGTTCTTC. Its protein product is CASRAGTGDNEQFF.

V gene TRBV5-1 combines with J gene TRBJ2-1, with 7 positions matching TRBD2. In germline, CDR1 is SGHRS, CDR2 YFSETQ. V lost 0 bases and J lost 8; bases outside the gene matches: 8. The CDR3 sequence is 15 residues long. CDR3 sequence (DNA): TGCGCCAGCAGCTTGGCTGGGCGGGAGATGGATGAGCAGTTCTTC. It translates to CASSLAGREMDEQFF.

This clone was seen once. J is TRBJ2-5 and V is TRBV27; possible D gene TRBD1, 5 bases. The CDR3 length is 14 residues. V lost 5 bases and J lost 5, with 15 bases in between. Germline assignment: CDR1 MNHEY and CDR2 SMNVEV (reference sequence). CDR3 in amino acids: CASSPAGSRETQYF. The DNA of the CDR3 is TGTGCCAGCAGTCCGGCAGGGTCCAGGGAGACCCAGTACTTC.